The TCR beta chain described here comes from a study of CD8+CD57+ T cells in acquired aplastic anemia. As for the study in general: Sorted CD4+ and CD8+ cells gave an average of approximately 3.4 ug of DNA. Study-wide results and caveats: A set of twenty-nine CD8+ CDR3 sequences was shared between patients and controls, and these sequences appeared highly expressed in patients.

This clonotype showed up many times. Its antigen is still unknown. Only patients with CD8+CD57+ cell expansion on flow cytometry were chosen for sequencing. Everyone among the patients had severe acquired aplastic anemia. Both TCR beta VDJ combination and CDR3 sequence profiling were carried out. Genomic DNA was the template for this profiling. Each CDR3 protein gets one entry after TCRdb re-called the reads with MiXCR. Among 100,000 to 150,000 distinct CDR3 sequences, 40% were seen once, and the ten largest hold over 2%. The sample consisted of sorted CD4+, CD8+, or CD8+CD57+ T cells (not recorded which) from PBMCs. The clonotype comes from a human donor with aplastic anemia.

The CDR3 DNA reads TGCAGTGCTCGTATCCTGGTCGGGACAGGGGCTGGAAACACCATATATTTT. Its protein is CSARILVGTGAGNTIYF. V gene TRBV20-1 combines with J gene TRBJ1-3, with 10 bases aligning to TRBD1. Germline V CDR1 and CDR2: DFQATT, SNEGSKA (reference sequence). Losses at the gene ends were 5 bases for V and 2 bases for J; bases not matched to a gene: 12. This CDR3 is built from 17 residues.